What follows are 5 T cell receptor beta chains derived from one specimen sequenced in a study of blood T cell repertoires in COVID-19. Measured with immunoSEQ multiplex PCR; TCRdb has only the in-frame clones, and not every one. The data show fewer than 350,000 clones, around 88% seen once. The sample consisted of PBMCs or T cells enriched from blood (not recorded which). The receptors were sampled from a woman aged 40 to 49 who had recovered from COVID-19.

The V gene is TRBV5-5, the J gene TRBJ2-3, with 14 bases identical to TRBD2. The CDR3 has 16 amino acids. V lost 3 bases and J lost 2; bases outside the gene matches: 2. CDR1 is SGHKS and CDR2 is YYEKEE in the germline V gene (reference sequence). The CDR3 is CASSSGLAGVTDTQYF. The DNA for the CDR3 is TGTGCCAGCAGCTCGGGACTAGCGGGGGTCACAGATACGCAGTATTTT.

This chain's CDR3 is CAWSVRGGLETQYF. CDR3 nucleotide sequence: TGTGCCTGGAGTGTACGAGGAGGGTTGGAGACCCAGTACTTC. The chain has TRBV30 and TRBJ2-5; tentatively, D is TRBD2 (6 bases). The length of the CDR3 is 14 residues. With 0 bases removed from V and 5 bases from J, the gap between germline ends came to 13 bases. Germline CDR1 GTSNPN, CDR2 SVGIG (reference sequence).

The genes are TRBV2 and TRBJ2-7; D gene uncertain. Trimming took 3 bases from V and 7 from J, leaving 13 bases between them. The CDR3 runs 13 residues. Germline assignment: CDR1 SNHLY and CDR2 FYNNEI. The chain's CDR3 is CASSDSFSGEQYF. The CDR3 nucleotides read TGTGCCAGCAGTGATAGCTTCTCCGGGGAGCAGTACTTC.

This clone was seen only a few times. The V gene is TRBV11-2, the J gene TRBJ1-2, with a possible D match to TRBD1 (5 bases). Between the trimmed V and J ends, which lost 1 base and 4 bases, there was a span of 13 bases. This CDR3 region has 15 residues. The germline V gene encodes CDR1 SGHAT and CDR2 FQNNGV. CDR3 in DNA: TGTGCCAGCAGCTTAGTGGTCGGGGGTGGCTATGGCTACACCTTC. Protein product: CASSLVVGGGYGYTF.

The chain is built from TRBV4-1 and TRBJ2-1; 7 bases fit TRBD1. The length of the CDR3 is 13 residues. The junction had 2 bases not matched to a gene; V was cut back by 1 base and J by 8 bases. CDR1 is MGHRA and CDR2 is YSYEKL in the germline V gene. The CDR3 nucleotides read TGCGCCAGCAGCCAAGGACAGGGCGATGAGCAGTTCTTC. Translation gives CASSQGQGDEQFF.